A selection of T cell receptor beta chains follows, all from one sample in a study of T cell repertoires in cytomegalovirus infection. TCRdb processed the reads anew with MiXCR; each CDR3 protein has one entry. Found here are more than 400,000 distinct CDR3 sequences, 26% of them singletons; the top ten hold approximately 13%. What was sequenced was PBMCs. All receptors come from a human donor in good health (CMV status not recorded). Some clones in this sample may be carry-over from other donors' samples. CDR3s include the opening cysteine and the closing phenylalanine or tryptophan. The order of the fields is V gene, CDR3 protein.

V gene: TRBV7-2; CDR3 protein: CASSLEGGGDTEAFF
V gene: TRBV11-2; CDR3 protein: CASSSIQGAYEKLFF
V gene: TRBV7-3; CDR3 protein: CASSTSGIRADTQYF
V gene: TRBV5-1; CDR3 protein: CASSNRDRASTEAFF
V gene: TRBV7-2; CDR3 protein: CASTTVGKNIQYF
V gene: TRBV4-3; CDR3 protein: CASAESGSYEQYF
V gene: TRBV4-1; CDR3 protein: CASSGRLAGVGEQFF
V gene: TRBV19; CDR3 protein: CASSRSGTAGTEAFF
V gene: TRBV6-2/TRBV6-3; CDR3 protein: CASSYSPSGRPSYNEQFF
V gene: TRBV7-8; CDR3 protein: CASSLRSGLPLSEQFF
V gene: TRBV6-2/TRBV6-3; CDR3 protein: CASSYHAGVGIGYTF
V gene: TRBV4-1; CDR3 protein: CASSQASNEQFF
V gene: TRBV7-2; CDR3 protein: CASSLGAVTGETQYF
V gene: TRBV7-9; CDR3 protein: CASSLGGDEKLFF
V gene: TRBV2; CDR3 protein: CASSEINEQFF
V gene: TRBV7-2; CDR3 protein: CASSRGGSGGNTIYF
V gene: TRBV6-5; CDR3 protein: CASNRGTNEQFF
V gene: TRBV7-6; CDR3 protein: CASSLEGGGSDTQYF
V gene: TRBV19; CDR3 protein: CASSKLSGRASTDTQYF
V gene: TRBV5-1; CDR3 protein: CASSFRDEGLTF
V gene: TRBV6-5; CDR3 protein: CASSYSRTGVRSTEAFF
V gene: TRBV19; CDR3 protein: CASTVGGLNTGELFF